This T cell receptor beta chain was obtained from a study of OX40 agonist ivuxolimab in advanced cancers. Study-level information: Ivuxolimab, which patients received intravenously every 2 weeks, was dosed at 0.01 to 10 mg/kg.

Assay used: immunoSEQ multiplex PCR; TCRdb lists only in-frame clones, some missing. This sample has 34,000 or so clones, with roughly 79% found just once. Collection of blood occurred at baseline, at cycle 4 day 1, and at cycle 7 day 1. Looked up from germline, CDR1 is MGHRA and CDR2 is YSYEKL. Germline trimming cut 4 bases from V and 0 bases from J; bases unmatched to any gene: 12. There are 18 residues in the CDR3. The TCR originated in an adult with an advanced solid tumor such as melanoma, head and neck, liver or kidney cancer. Sequenced material: CD4+ or CD8+ T cells sorted from blood, taken in a trial of the OX40 agonist ivuxolimab. This chain connects TRBV4-1 to TRBJ2-7, with 10 bases that match TRBD2. The DNA of the CDR3 is TGCGCCAGCAGCCTCAAAACCGGGACTAGCGATTACTCCTACGAGCAGTACTTC. It translates to CASSLKTGTSDYSYEQYF.